These 14 T cell receptor beta chains came from one sample sequenced in a study of T-cell reconstitution after alpha-beta-depleted transplantation in children. Unique molecular identifiers were incorporated when the TCRbeta library was constructed. TCRdb independently ran MiXCR on the PCR reads; one entry per CDR3 protein. The sample includes 100,000 to 120,000 distinct CDR3 sequences, approximately 6% of them seen just once. The material sequenced was PBMCs, mostly from graft donor cells, taken 360 days after TCRalphabeta/CD19-depleted stem cell transplant. These receptors were collected from a male patient aged 2 to 10 who had a stem cell transplant for acute lymphoblastic leukemia, so the T cells may come from the graft donor.

At least ten counts were recorded for this clonotype. This chain links TRBV7-8 with TRBJ2-5; 8 nucleotides align to TRBD2. Germline V gene sequence: CDR1 SGHVS, CDR2 FQNEAQ. Germline trimming cut 6 bases from V and 4 bases from J; bases unmatched to any gene: 4. The CDR3 has 13 amino acids. Here the CDR3 reads CASSLGLGETQYF. The CDR3 nucleotides read TGTGCCAGCAGTTTGGGACTAGGAGAGACCCAGTACTTC.

This clonotype was seen a few times. This sequence joins TRBV11-2 and TRBJ2-3; 9 bases are shared with TRBD2. Trimming at V came to 4 bases and at J to 5 bases, leaving 7 bases not matched to a gene. CDR1 and CDR2 from the germline V gene are SGHAT and FQNNGV. There are 15 residues in the CDR3. CDR3 bases: TGTGCCAGCAGCTATAGCGGGAGAGTTGTAGATACGCAGTATTTT. Translating gives CASSYSGRVVDTQYF.

This clonotype was recorded at least ten times. The chain combines TRBV20-1 with TRBJ2-1; D remains ambiguous. The CDR3 runs to 15 residues. V shed 0 bases and J shed 0 bases, with 9 bases lying between them. In germline, CDR1 is DFQATT, CDR2 SNEGSKA (reference sequence). Here the CDR3 reads CSARDPWSSYNEQFF. The CDR3 bases are TGCAGTGCTAGAGATCCTTGGAGCTCCTACAATGAGCAGTTCTTC.

There are a few counts of this clonotype. The rearrangement uses TRBV7-2 and TRBJ1-2; no reliable D call. CDR1 is SGHTA and CDR2 is FQGNSA in the germline V gene. Between the trimmed V and J ends, which lost 4 bases and 6 bases, there was a span of 15 bases. CDR3 length equals 14 residues. CDR3 region: CASSWRWRRDGYTF. The CDR3 coding sequence is TGTGCCAGCAGCTGGAGGTGGAGACGGGATGGCTACACCTTC.

This clonotype has ten or more counts. This sequence joins TRBV27 and TRBJ2-1; 12 positions agree with TRBD2. J was trimmed by 6 bases and V by 6 bases; bases with no gene match: 3. CDR3 length: 14 residues. Germline assignment: CDR1 MNHEY and CDR2 SMNVEV (reference sequence). CDR3 sequence: CASRTSGGPNEQFF. The CDR3 DNA reads as TGTGCCAGCAGGACTAGCGGGGGACCCAATGAGCAGTTCTTC.

The table lists this clonotype with many counts. The genes are TRBV27 and TRBJ2-7, with D maybe TRBD2 (6 bases). Germline values: CDR1 MNHEY, CDR2 SMNVEV (reference sequence). V gave up 6 bases and J gave up 3 bases, with 12 bases separating them. CDR3 length: 13 amino acids. The CDR3 region is CASSLAANYEQYF. CDR3 DNA sequence: TGTGCCAGCAGCTTAGCGGCGAACTACGAGCAGTACTTC.

The table lists this clonotype with many counts. This chain links TRBV9 with TRBJ2-3; 9 bases agree with TRBD2. CDR3 length equals 17 residues. In germline, CDR1 is SGDLS, CDR2 YYNGEE. V lost 4 bases and J lost 2; bases outside the gene matches: 11. CDR3: CASSHSLAGGFTDTQYF. The CDR3 DNA reads as TGTGCCAGCAGCCATTCCCTTGCGGGGGGGTTCACAGATACGCAGTATTTT.

This clonotype was seen ten or more times. This chain connects TRBV7-6 to TRBJ1-1; D is undetermined. The ends were cut back, 2 bases at V and 1 base at J, with 8 bases in the middle. Germline loops: CDR1 SGHVS, CDR2 FNYEAQ. This CDR3 is built from 14 residues. CDR3 sequence: CASSLSDGNTEAFF. The CDR3 coding sequence is TGTGCCAGCAGCTTATCTGACGGGAACACTGAAGCTTTCTTT.

About this clonotype itself: This may come from a read error, since a much larger clone is one base off. The chain recombines TRBV20-1 with TRBJ2-1, with D possibly being TRBD2 (5 bases). The CDR3 runs 11 residues. The germline V gene encodes CDR1 DFQATT and CDR2 SNEGSKA (reference sequence). Here the CDR3 DNA reads TGCAGTGCTAGCCAGAGAAGGGAGCAGATCTTC. Residues: CSASQRREQIF.

The chain couples TRBV6-2 or TRBV6-3 to TRBJ1-5; possibly TRBD1 for D (5 bases). The CDR3 is made up of 13 amino acids. Germline CDR1 is MNHEY and CDR2 is SVGEGT. The ends were cut back, 6 bases at V and 7 bases at J, with 13 bases in the middle. In nucleotides, the CDR3 is TGTGCCAGCAGCCCCGGGGGGTTGCAGCCCCAGCATTTT. It specifies CASSPGGLQPQHF.

This clonotype has a handful of counts. CDR3 in DNA: TGTGCTAGTGGTTTGGGAGTAGGGACTAGCGGGGGGGCGAGCAATGAGCAGTTCTTC. Translated: CASGLGVGTSGGASNEQFF. The rearrangement uses TRBV12-5 and TRBJ2-1; 16 nucleotides align to TRBD2. Germline trimming cut 1 base from V and 6 bases from J; bases unmatched to any gene: 9. Germline-derived CDR1 and CDR2 are LGHNT and FRNRAP. The CDR3 totals 19 residues. The whole variable domain, remainder taken from reference TRBV12-5 and TRBJ2-1, is DARVTQTPRHKVTEMGQEVTMRCQPILGHNTVFWYRQTMMQGLELLAYFRNRAPLDDSGMPKDRFSAEMPDATLATLKIQPSEPRDSAVYFCASGLGVGTSGGASNEQFFGPGTRLTVL.

This clonotype occurred many times. The genes are TRBV7-9 and TRBJ1-4, with 7 positions matching TRBD1. Looked up from germline, CDR1 is SEHNR and CDR2 is FQNEAQ (reference sequence). The CDR3 has 15 amino acids. Trimming took 6 bases from V and 6 from J; bases not matched to a gene: 10. This chain's CDR3 is CASSHEGAKDEKLFF. The CDR3 DNA follows: TGTGCCAGCAGTCACGAGGGGGCAAAGGATGAAAAACTGTTTTTT.

This clonotype has at least ten counts. CDR3: CASSPSGSGQNIQYF. The CDR3 DNA is TGTGCCAGCAGCCCCTCGGGTAGCGGGCAAAACATTCAGTACTTC. V is TRBV9 and J is TRBJ2-4, with 7 bases lining up with TRBD2. Germline V lookup: CDR1 SGDLS, CDR2 YYNGEE. Trimming removed 4 bases from V and 5 bases from J; junction bases left unmatched: 9. The length of the CDR3 is 15 residues.

V gene TRBV24-1 combines with J gene TRBJ1-5; weak D call: TRBD1 (5 bases). The CDR3 loop spans 14 amino acids. The V end lost 0 bases, the J end lost 7 bases, and 9 bases lay between the germline ends. Germline lookup yields CDR1 KGHDR and CDR2 SFDVKD. DNA for the CDR3: TGTGCCACCAGTGATTTGGGTAGGGACCAGCCCCAGCATTTT. Translated: CATSDLGRDQPQHF.